This passage covers 5 T cell receptor beta chains from one sample sequenced in a study of blood T cell repertoires in COVID-19. Using immunoSEQ multiplex PCR, the repertoire was profiled, and TCRdb retains in-frame clones only, with some absent. This table holds 75,000 to 80,000 clones, around nine tenths found once. Sequences were obtained from peripheral blood. The receptors here all came from a human donor in a cohort sampled during active COVID-19.

This chain joins TRBV11-2 and TRBJ2-7; possibly TRBD1 for D (6 bases). The germline V and J ends were trimmed by 5 bases and 3 bases, with 8 bases remaining between them. Germline lookup yields CDR1 SGHAT and CDR2 FQNNGV. The CDR3 extends over 12 amino acids. CDR3 DNA sequence: TGTGCCAGCAGCAAACAGGGCTACGAGCAGTACTTC. Translating gives CASSKQGYEQYF.

This chain links TRBV6-2 or TRBV6-3 with TRBJ2-2; D is perhaps TRBD2 (6 bases). Between the trimmed V and J ends, which lost 4 bases and 5 bases, there was a span of 14 bases. Germline CDR1 is MNHEY and CDR2 is SVGEGT. This CDR3 is 15 amino acids long. The CDR3 DNA is TGTGCCAGCAGTTGGGTAGGCGGGGAAACCGGGGAGCTGTTTTTT. Encoded protein: CASSWVGGETGELFF.

This rearrangement joins TRBV7-3 to TRBJ2-3; TRBD2 aligns across 7 bases. In germline, CDR1 is SGHTA, CDR2 FQGTGA. The CDR3 is 14 residues long. V was clipped by 5 bases and J by 4 bases; unmatched bases: 6. The CDR3 DNA sequence: TGTGCCAGCAGCCCCACTAGCGACCCAGATACGCAGTATTTT. It codes for CASSPTSDPDTQYF.

The chain recombines TRBV4-3 with TRBJ1-5, with a possible D match to TRBD1 (5 bases). CDR1 is LGHNA, CDR2 YSLEER, per germline. Trimming stripped 1 base from V and 0 bases from J, with 13 bases between. This CDR3 has 17 amino acids. The CDR3 region has the DNA TGCGCCAGCAGCCAAGTTCACAGGACATATAGCAATCAGCCCCAGCATTTT. Translation: CASSQVHRTYSNQPQHF.

The V and J genes are TRBV18 and TRBJ1-2, with D uncertain. This CDR3 spans 19 amino acids. V lost 0 bases and J 0 bases, leaving 20 bases between the germline ends. Germline assignment: CDR1 KGHSH and CDR2 LQKENI. The CDR3 is CASSPPFYLSMLANYGYTF. The CDR3 DNA reads as TGTGCCAGCTCACCACCGTTTTACCTATCCATGTTAGCTAACTATGGCTACACCTTC. The full variable domain, in which reference TRBV18 and TRBJ1-2 provide the parts outside the CDR3, is NAGVMQNPRHLVRRRGQEARLRCSPMKGHSHVYWYRQLPEEGLKFMVYLQKENIIDESGMPKERFSAEFPKEGPSILRIQQVVRGDSAAYFCASSPPFYLSMLANYGYTFGSGTRLTVV.